The present T cell receptor (beta chain) was sequenced within a study of tumor-infiltrating lymphocytes in primary liver carcinoma. Investigators took RNA and DNA out together from 20-30 mg of unsorted bulk tissue. Every tumor contributed samples taken at five separate regions. A constant-region primer primed TCR beta cDNA synthesis from 400 to 550 ng of total RNA. What produced the TCR beta libraries was three nested multiplex PCR rounds using slightly modified ARM-PCR. The two initial PCR rounds, nine to eleven cycles each, used TRBV1-TRBV30 forward and C-beta reverse primers. Each CDR3 protein gets one entry after TCRdb re-called the multiplex PCR reads with MiXCR. The sample consists of approximately 73,000 distinct CDR3 sequences, 70% to 75% of them appearing once. V gave up 5 bases and J gave up 7 bases, with 9 bases separating them. Germline-derived CDR1 and CDR2 are MDHEN and SYDVKM. This CDR3 spans 13 amino acids.

This clonotype has a count of ten or more. Its target is unknown. General study results and limits: Merely some 8-24% of top clones spanned all five tumor regions.

This sequence was found in a woman aged 55-69 years with primary liver carcinoma and hepatitis B virus infection. The rearrangement links TRBV28 to TRBJ1-6; D may be TRBD1 (5 bases). The sequencing input was liver tumor tissue from sampling region 4. The subset was: tumor region T4, right-lateral pole. The CDR3 sequence: CASSMGGNSPLHF. The CDR3 nucleotides read TGTGCCAGCAGTATGGGGGGGAATTCACCCCTCCACTTT. Together with reference TRBV28 and TRBJ1-6, the CDR3 gives the full variable domain: DVKVTQSSRYLVKRTGEKVFLECVQDMDHENMFWYRQDPGLGLRLIYFSYDVKMKEKGDIPEGYSVSREKKERFSLILESASTNQTSMYLCASSMGGNSPLHFGNGTRLTVT.